The present entry profiles one TCR beta chain with its context. The antigen is undetermined. This entry comes from a study of T cell repertoires in cytomegalovirus infection. For the study at large: Selected CMV epitopes included recently identified HLA-C-restricted ones as well as well-studied HLA-B-restricted ones.

One entry per CDR3 protein, called by TCRdb with MiXCR from the reads. Of about 830,000 distinct CDR3 sequences listed, 30% to 35% are singletons. Study results and limitations: The ex vivo response showed dominance by HLA-C-restricted CMV-specific TCR beta clonotypes.

The specimen was cultured CD8+ T cells from PBMCs, collected from culture after CMV antigen stimulation. The sequence was obtained from a human donor in good health (CMV status not recorded). Some clones in this sample may be carry-over from other donors' samples.

The CDR3 sequence is CATSQSTGGISDTQYF. The CDR3 nucleotides read TGTGCCACCAGCCAGTCGACAGGGGGCATTTCAGATACGCAGTATTTT. This chain connects TRBV15 to TRBJ2-3, with TRBD1 matching over 10 bases. V lost 5 bases, J lost 4 bases, and 9 bases stayed unmatched. This CDR3 has 16 amino acids. CDR1 and CDR2 (germline): LNHNV, YYDKDF (reference sequence).